This TCR beta chain is drawn from a study of T cell changes during pregnancy in multiple sclerosis. This clone occurred once. From germline, CDR1 is MNHEY and CDR2 SMNVEV (reference sequence). The CDR3 covers 16 residues. Trimming pared 0 bases from V and 2 bases from J, leaving 12 bases between. TCRdb keeps only in-frame clones here, not all; method: immunoSEQ multiplex PCR. The data show tens of thousands of clones, about 93% seen once. The source material was CD4+ T cells from peripheral blood mononuclear cells, sampled in the third trimester of pregnancy. The V gene is TRBV27, the J gene TRBJ2-3; D perhaps matches TRBD2 (5 bases). This receptor was taken from a female donor with multiple sclerosis, enrolled in a pregnancy study. The CDR3 is CASSLSGMRVTDTQYF. DNA of the CDR3: TGTGCCAGCAGTTTATCAGGGATGAGGGTCACAGATACGCAGTATTTT.